Detailed here is one T cell receptor (beta chain). It lacks a known antigen. There are no base qualities to consult, and no much larger clone falls within one base. This sample was taken from a study of blood T cell repertoires in COVID-19 (dated by TCRdb to 2018 to 2020). In the study overall: The collaborator samples originated in the United States, Italy and Spain and spanned the acute and convalescent phases of COVID-19. The material from the prospective study consisted of cDNA or gDNA derived from T cells, B-cell-depleted T cells, or PBMCs. Subjects who had been exposed to COVID-19, were actively infected with it, or had recovered from it provided the deeply sampled blood TCRbeta repertoires that made up the dataset. The repertoires were released in a freely available public database meant as a resource for research on the immune response to SARS-CoV-2. The samples were drawn from two sources: the first 160 participants of the ongoing ImmuneRACE study, and 1,200 or so subjects contributed by 6 global collaborators. A de-identified subject ID, COVID-19 status, age in years and sex were almost always included in the sample metadata. Where available, HLA class I and class II types were taken from metadata supplied by the sample provider and were not determined by assay-based typing.

Whole blood was collected in K2EDTA tubes by collaborating institutions according to the institutions' own protocols. For TCRbeta analysis, collaborators shipped samples in one of three forms: frozen whole blood, isolated PBMCs, or DNA extracted from either of those sample types. Trimming leaves V shorter by 5 bases and J shorter by 3 bases, with the junction holding 7 bases beyond the gene matches. From the germline V gene (reference sequence), CDR1 is SEHNR and CDR2 is FQNEAQ. Measured from the cysteine to the phenylalanine, the CDR3 is 15 residues long. Solely the CDR3 DNA is kept, with 45 bases framed from the first base. TCRbeta CDR3 regions were amplified from genomic DNA by means of the immunoSEQ Assay, a bias-controlled multiplex PCR. In the paper's pipeline: The number of nucleated cells in each sample was estimated from the amplification of reference gene primers within the assay. To quantify the absolute abundance of each unique TCRbeta CDR3 rearrangement, sequence reads were collapsed and filtered. For each sample, productive Simpson clonality was calculated as the square root of Simpson's diversity index across productive rearrangements. TCRdb mirrors the immuneACCESS table, restricted to in-frame sequences. Some clones are absent from its copies; in checked studies, under half trace to an unresolved V gene, and the reason for the others is unknown. V, J and clone size were drawn from that table, and D and trimming were deduced from the DNA. Recorded for this sample are roughly 34,000 clones; approximately 87% of them occurred a single time. The ten most abundant clones make up 10% of the sample.

The full study reports these points: Clinical and demographic metadata were provided uncurated, with the amount varying by source and participant.

Recombination connected TRBV7-9 to TRBJ2-3, with 8 bases in between that match TRBD1. This sequence was found in a man older than 75 with active COVID-19. Sequences were obtained from peripheral blood. The CDR3 has the sequence CASSRSGGGTDTQYF. At the DNA level, the sequence is TGTGCCAGCAGCCGATCAGGGGGCGGGACAGATACGCAGTATTTT.